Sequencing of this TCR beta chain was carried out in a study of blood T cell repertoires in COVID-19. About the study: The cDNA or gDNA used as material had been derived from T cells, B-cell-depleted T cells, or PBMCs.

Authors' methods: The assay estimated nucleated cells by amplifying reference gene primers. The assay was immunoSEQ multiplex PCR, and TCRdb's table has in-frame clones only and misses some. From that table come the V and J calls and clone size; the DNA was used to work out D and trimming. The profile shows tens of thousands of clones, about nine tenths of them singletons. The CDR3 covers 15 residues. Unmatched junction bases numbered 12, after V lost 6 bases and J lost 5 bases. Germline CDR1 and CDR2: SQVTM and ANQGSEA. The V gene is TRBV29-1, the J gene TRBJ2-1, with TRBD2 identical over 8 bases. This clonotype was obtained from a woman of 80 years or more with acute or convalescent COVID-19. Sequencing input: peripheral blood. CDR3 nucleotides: TGCAGCGTGAGCGGGAGAGGGTCACGGGACAATGAGCAGTTCTTC. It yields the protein CSVSGRGSRDNEQFF.